This T cell receptor beta chain originates from a study of OX40 agonist ivuxolimab in advanced cancers. About the study: Two cutaneous melanoma patients and one hepatocellular carcinoma patient, three in all, had partial responses. General study points: More expanded clones were found, on average, in CD8+ than in CD4+ T cells.

Profiled with immunoSEQ multiplex PCR; TCRdb holds only in-frame clones, not every one. The sample comprises tens of thousands of clones, under 90% of which are singletons, and about 5% rests with the top ten. Unmatched junction bases numbered 12, after V lost 3 bases and J lost 6 bases. Germline loops: CDR1 SGHVS, CDR2 FNYEAQ. The CDR3 has 17 residues. In regard to this clone: As yet, its antigen is unknown.

V is TRBV7-6 and J is TRBJ2-3; TRBD1 agrees at 10 bases. Source: CD4+ or CD8+ T cells sorted from blood, taken in a trial of the OX40 agonist ivuxolimab. This TCR was sampled from an adult with an advanced solid tumor such as melanoma, head and neck, liver or kidney cancer. The CDR3 protein is CASSFPSTGGALDTQYF. CDR3 nucleotides: TGTGCCAGCAGCTTCCCTTCGACAGGGGGCGCGCTGGATACGCAGTATTTT.